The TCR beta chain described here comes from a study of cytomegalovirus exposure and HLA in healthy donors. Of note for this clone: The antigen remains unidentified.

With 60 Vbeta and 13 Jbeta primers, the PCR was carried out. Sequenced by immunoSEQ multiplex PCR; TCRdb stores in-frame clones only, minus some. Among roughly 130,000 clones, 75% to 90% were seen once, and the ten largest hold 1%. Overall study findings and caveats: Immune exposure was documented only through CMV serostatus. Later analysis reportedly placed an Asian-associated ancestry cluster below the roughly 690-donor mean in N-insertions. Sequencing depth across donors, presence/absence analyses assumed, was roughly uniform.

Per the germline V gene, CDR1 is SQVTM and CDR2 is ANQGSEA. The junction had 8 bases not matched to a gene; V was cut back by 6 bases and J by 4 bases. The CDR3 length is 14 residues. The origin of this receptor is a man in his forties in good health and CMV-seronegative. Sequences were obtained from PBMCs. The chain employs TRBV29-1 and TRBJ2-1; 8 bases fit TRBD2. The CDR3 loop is CSVVSGVLYNEQFF. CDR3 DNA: TGCAGCGTCGTTAGCGGGGTCCTTTACAATGAGCAGTTCTTC.